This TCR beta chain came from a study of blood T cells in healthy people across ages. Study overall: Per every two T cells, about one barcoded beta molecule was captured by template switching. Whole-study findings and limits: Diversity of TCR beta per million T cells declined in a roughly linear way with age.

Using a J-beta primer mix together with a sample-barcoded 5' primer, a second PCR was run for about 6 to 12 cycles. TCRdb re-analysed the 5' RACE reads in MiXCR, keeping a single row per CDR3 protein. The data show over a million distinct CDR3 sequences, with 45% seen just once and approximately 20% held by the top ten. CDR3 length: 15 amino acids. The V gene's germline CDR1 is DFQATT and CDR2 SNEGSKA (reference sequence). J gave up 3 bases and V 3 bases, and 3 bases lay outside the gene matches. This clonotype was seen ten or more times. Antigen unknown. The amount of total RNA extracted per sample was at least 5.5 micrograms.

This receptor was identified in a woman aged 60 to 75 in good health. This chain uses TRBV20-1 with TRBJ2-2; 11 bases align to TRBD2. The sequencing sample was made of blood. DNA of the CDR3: TGCAGTGCTAGTGGACTAGCGGGCGACACCGGGGAGCTGTTTTTT. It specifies CSASGLAGDTGELFF.